This record concerns one TCR beta chain sequence. Trimming left V 5 bases short and J 10 bases short, with 24 bases between. The CDR3 has 16 residues. CDR1 and CDR2 from the germline V gene are LGHDT and YNNKEL (reference sequence). The data originate from a study of blood T cell repertoires in COVID-19. Study-level information: Acute and convalescent COVID-19 specimens originated in the United States, Italy and Spain. Nucleic acid was either cDNA or gDNA, and it came from T cells, B-cell-depleted T cells, or PBMCs.

Original methodology: Amplifying reference gene primers gave estimates of nucleated cell counts. Here immunoSEQ multiplex PCR was the method, and the copy in TCRdb shows in-frame clones only, minus some. The V and J calls and clone size are taken from that table; D and trimming were inferred from the DNA. This sample has under 150,000 clones, with 85% found just once. V usage is TRBV3-1 (or the pseudogene TRBV3-2) and J usage is TRBJ2-1; the D gene is possibly TRBD2 (6 bases). The sequenced material came from peripheral blood. The clonotype originates from a human donor in a cohort sampled during active COVID-19. The CDR3 bases are TGTGCCAGCAGCGAAGCCCCCGACTACTCGGAGGGGGAGCAGTTCTTC. Translating gives CASSEAPDYSEGEQFF.